The rows below give T cell receptor beta chains drawn from one sample of a study of cytotoxic CD8 clonotypes in ibrutinib-treated CLL. TCRdb's copy holds only in-frame clones and misses some; the assay was immunoSEQ multiplex PCR. Of some 290,000 clones detected, more than 65% appear once; the ten largest clones hold under 8.5%. The sequencing used PBMCs, collected before ibrutinib treatment. Receptors were obtained from a human donor with chronic lymphocytic leukemia. Each CDR3 is given with its conserved first and last residue. The D gene is left open where the match is weak. Clone size is stated in some rows and not others, as once, few, many or a class when expanded.

>15|TRBV29-1|TRBJ1-5|once|.
CSVKGNRDSNQPQHF
TGCAGCGTTAAAGGAAACAGGGACTCCAATCAGCCCCAGCATTTT
>19|TRBV15|TRBJ2-1|.|TRBD1
CATSRGRDRGAERPNEQFF
TGTGCCACCAGCAGGGGCCGGGACAGGGGTGCGGAGCGCCCCAATGAGCAGTTCTTC
>16|TRBV7-6|TRBJ2-2|.|TRBD2
CASSREREGIIGELFF
TGTGCCAGCAGCCGTGAGCGGGAGGGTATAATCGGGGAGCTGTTTTTT
>16|TRBV4-3|TRBJ2-5|few|TRBD2
CASSKRLAGEGETQYF
TGCGCCAGCAGCAAACGACTAGCGGGAGAGGGGGAGACCCAGTACTTC
>14|TRBV4-3|TRBJ1-5|.|.
CASSQERVNQPQHF
TGCGCCAGCAGCCAAGAAAGGGTCAATCAGCCCCAGCATTTT
>15|TRBV27|TRBJ2-7|.|.
CASSLSPASSYEQYF
TGTGCCAGCAGTTTATCCCCGGCTAGCTCCTACGAGCAGTACTTC
>17|TRBV27|TRBJ2-7|.|.
CASRSAPRLGGNYEQYF
TGTGCCAGCAGGTCCGCGCCCAGGCTGGGTGGCAACTACGAGCAGTACTTC
>14|TRBV5-1|TRBJ2-7|.|.
CASSLRGGDYEQYF
TGCGCCAGCAGCTTGCGAGGGGGTGATTACGAGCAGTACTTC
>16|TRBV9|TRBJ2-1|.|TRBD2
CASSVRAGATYNEQFF
TGTGCCAGCAGCGTTAGAGCGGGAGCCACCTACAATGAGCAGTTCTTC
>13|TRBV5-1|TRBJ2-3|once|.
CASQEGGTDTQYF
TGCGCCAGTCAGGAGGGGGGCACAGATACGCAGTATTTT
>15|TRBV7-2|TRBJ2-5|once|.
CASGSLAVGGETQYF
TGTGCCAGCGGCTCTCTAGCGGTAGGGGGAGAGACCCAGTACTTC
>15|TRBV9|TRBJ2-7|.|.
CASSAAGTSRSEQYF
TGTGCCAGCAGCGCCGCAGGCACCAGTCGAAGTGAGCAGTACTTC
>8|TRBV20-1|TRBJ1-2|.|.
CRDGGYTF
TGCAGGGACGGTGGCTACACCTTC
>15|TRBV25-1|TRBJ2-5|.|.
CASSPQGRSTETQYF
TGTGCCAGCAGTCCCCAAGGGAGGAGCACTGAGACCCAGTACTTC
>13|TRBV5-1|TRBJ2-5|.|.
CASRLLGGETQYF
TGCGCCAGCAGGCTACTCGGAGGGGAGACCCAGTACTTC
>15|TRBV29-1|TRBJ1-2|.|TRBD1
CSVGIRAGTAWGYTF
TGCAGCGTTGGAATCAGAGCCGGGACAGCATGGGGCTACACCTTC
>16|TRBV5-5|TRBJ1-5|.|.
CASSFGGPLSNQPQHF
TGTGCCAGCAGCTTCGGGGGGCCATTGAGCAATCAGCCCCAGCATTTT
>14|TRBV29-1|TRBJ2-3|.|.
CSVLGSPSSDTQYF
TGCAGCGTTTTGGGCAGCCCTAGCTCAGATACGCAGTATTTT
>12|TRBV11-3|TRBJ2-1|.|TRBD1
CASSSWDRGQFF
TGTGCCAGCAGCTCTTGGGACAGGGGGCAGTTCTTC
>16|TRBV10-1|TRBJ2-1|.|.
CASSESPRDQNNEQFF
TGCGCCAGCAGTGAGTCCCCTCGGGACCAGAACAATGAGCAGTTCTTC
>12|TRBV10-3|TRBJ1-5|once|TRBD1
CANGQGNQPQHF
TGTGCCAACGGACAGGGAAATCAGCCCCAGCATTTT
>15|TRBV12-5|TRBJ2-1|.|.
CASGLGGHLDNEQFF
TGTGCTAGTGGTTTGGGGGGACATTTGGACAATGAGCAGTTCTTC
>12|TRBV9|TRBJ2-2|.|.
CASSRPTGELFF
TGTGCCAGCAGCAGACCGACCGGGGAGCTGTTTTTT
>12|TRBV5-1|TRBJ2-7|.|.
CASSLSSYEQYF
TGCGCCAGCAGCTTGAGCTCCTACGAGCAGTACTTC
>17|TRBV18|TRBJ2-1|few|TRBD2
CASSPSASGSFLGEQFF
TGTGCCAGCTCACCCTCCGCTAGCGGGAGCTTCCTTGGTGAGCAGTTCTTC
>14|TRBV5-4|TRBJ2-2|many|.
CASSLVGGTGELFF
TGTGCCAGCAGCTTGGTTGGGGGCACCGGGGAGCTGTTTTTT
>15|TRBV4-3|TRBJ2-3|once|.
CASSQGLEPPDTQYF
TGCGCCAGCAGCCAAGGGTTGGAACCCCCAGATACGCAGTATTTT
>16|TRBV14|TRBJ2-4|.|TRBD1
CASSQGSRTGVNIQYF
TGTGCCAGCAGCCAAGGCTCGAGGACAGGGGTGAACATTCAGTACTTC
>14|TRBV9|TRBJ1-2|once|.
CASSERDAPYGYTF
TGTGCCAGCAGCGAACGGGACGCACCCTATGGCTACACCTTC
>13|TRBV18|TRBJ2-7|.|TRBD2
CASSPTGGGEQYF
TGTGCCAGCTCACCTACCGGGGGGGGCGAGCAGTACTTC
>14|TRBV4-1|TRBJ2-1|.|.
CASSQDYTNNEQFF
TGCGCCAGCAGCCAAGATTACACGAACAATGAGCAGTTCTTC
>17|TRBV7-3|TRBJ2-1|.|TRBD2
CASSLTGLESSYNEQFF
TGTGCCAGCAGCTTAACGGGACTAGAGTCATCCTACAATGAGCAGTTCTTC
>14|TRBV4-3|TRBJ1-5|.|TRBD1
CASSLTRGDQPQHF
TGCGCCAGCAGCCTGACCAGGGGGGACCAGCCCCAGCATTTT
>15|TRBV7-2|TRBJ2-3|.|TRBD2
CASSFSGSSTDTQYF
TGTGCCAGCAGCTTTAGCGGGAGTAGCACAGATACGCAGTATTTT
>10|TRBV29-1|TRBJ2-7|.|.
CSVRWYEQYF
TGCAGCGTCCGTTGGTACGAGCAGTACTTC
>13|TRBV5-1|TRBJ1-1|.|.
CASSLGPNTEAFF
TGCGCCAGCAGCTTGGGACCGAACACTGAAGCTTTCTTT
>14|TRBV2|TRBJ2-1|.|.
CASRGVSQHNEQFF
TGTGCCAGCAGGGGCGTAAGTCAACACAATGAGCAGTTCTTC
>11|TRBV25-1|TRBJ2-1|.|.
CASIRGYEQFF
TGTGCCAGCATCAGGGGCTATGAGCAGTTCTTC
>15|TRBV5-1|TRBJ2-1|.|TRBD2
CASSISGDFGNEQFF
TGCGCCAGCAGCATAAGCGGGGATTTTGGCAATGAGCAGTTCTTC
>14|TRBV6-5|TRBJ1-1|.|.
CASSWGRLNTEAFF
TGTGCCAGCAGTTGGGGGCGGCTGAACACTGAAGCTTTCTTT
>19|TRBV19|TRBJ2-2|.|TRBD1
CASSMPSDRRFFVTGELFF
TGTGCCAGTAGTATGCCATCGGACAGGCGTTTCTTTGTGACCGGGGAGCTGTTTTTT
>13|TRBV10-1|TRBJ1-2|.|.
CASSAQPNYGYTF
TGCGCCAGCAGTGCACAGCCTAACTATGGCTACACCTTC
>18|TRBV7-8|TRBJ1-2|once|.
CASSLRIRDSKRSGGYTF
TGTGCCAGCAGCTTAAGAATTCGGGACTCCAAGCGTAGCGGTGGCTACACCTTC
>15|TRBV19|TRBJ1-2|.|.
CASSVSRRKVYGYTF
TGTGCCAGTAGTGTAAGTAGGAGGAAGGTCTACGGCTACACCTTC
>14|TRBV23-1|TRBJ2-7|.|TRBD1
CASSQGQGTYEQYF
TGCGCCAGCAGTCAAGGACAGGGGACCTACGAGCAGTACTTC
>15|TRBV5-1|TRBJ2-5|.|TRBD1
CASSPGQGIPETQYF
TGCGCCAGCAGCCCCGGACAGGGGATCCCTGAGACCCAGTACTTC
>16|TRBV14|TRBJ2-5|.|TRBD2
CASSQGLAGGSETQYF
TGTGCCAGTAGCCAAGGGCTAGCGGGAGGTTCAGAGACCCAGTACTTC
>16|TRBV2|TRBJ2-1|.|TRBD2
CASRGTGTSGSYEQFF
TGTGCCAGCAGAGGGACCGGGACTAGCGGGAGTTATGAGCAGTTCTTC
>14|TRBV28|TRBJ1-4|.|TRBD1
CASSSSGTGGQLFF
TGTGCCAGCAGTTCCTCCGGGACAGGGGGGCAACTGTTTTTT
>17|TRBV2|TRBJ1-5|few|TRBD1
CASNPGRGTGLDQPQHF
TGTGCCAGCAACCCGGGCCGAGGGACAGGGCTAGATCAGCCCCAGCATTTT
>13|TRBV15|TRBJ2-3|.|.
CATSRDFRDTQYF
TGTGCCACCAGCAGAGATTTCAGGGATACGCAGTATTTT
>15|TRBV2|TRBJ2-7|.|TRBD1
CASSEATGGSYEQYF
TGTGCCAGCAGTGAAGCGACAGGGGGGTCCTACGAGCAGTACTTC
>14|TRBV7-9|TRBJ1-4|.|TRBD1
CASSYIGDSEKLFF
TGTGCCAGCAGCTACATTGGGGACAGTGAAAAACTGTTTTTT
>12|TRBV5-8|TRBJ2-7|.|.
CASSLLLTTAYF
TGTGCCAGCAGCTTGCTCCTAACGACAGCCTACTTC
>16|TRBV7-9|TRBJ2-5|.|TRBD1
CASTNLLGQGGETQYF
TGTGCCAGCACCAATTTATTGGGACAGGGTGGGGAGACCCAGTACTTC